This is a list of T cell receptor beta chains from one sample in a study of memory CD4+ T cells and cytomegalovirus serostatus. The method was immunoSEQ multiplex PCR; TCRdb's version includes in-frame clones alone and lacks a portion of them. The sample lists 50,000 to 70,000 clones, under 80% occurring once. The sample comprised memory CD4+ T cells from blood. The source of these receptors is an adult in good health and CMV-seronegative. Both conserved end residues are part of each CDR3. The D gene is left open where the match is weak. Not all rows give a size; the values are once, few, many and, for expanded clones, a class.

j_call: TRBJ1-2
d_call: -
v_call: TRBV19
clone_size: -
cdr3_nt: TGTGCCAGTACCTCCGCCAGGGCCCATGGCTACACCTTC
cdr3_aa: CASTSARAHGYTF

j_call: TRBJ1-5
d_call: TRBD1
v_call: TRBV4-1
clone_size: -
cdr3_nt: TGCGCCAGCAGCGGGACAGGGAGTTTCCAGCCCCAGCATTTT
cdr3_aa: CASSGTGSFQPQHF

j_call: TRBJ2-7
d_call: -
v_call: TRBV7-8
clone_size: few
cdr3_nt: TGTGCCAGCAGCTTAAACTACGAGCAGTACTTC
cdr3_aa: CASSLNYEQYF

j_call: TRBJ2-3
d_call: TRBD2
v_call: TRBV18
clone_size: -
cdr3_nt: TGTGCCAGCTCACCAAGCCCCGGGGGGGGCACAGATACGCAGTATTTT
cdr3_aa: CASSPSPGGGTDTQYF

j_call: TRBJ2-5
d_call: TRBD1
v_call: TRBV19
clone_size: once
cdr3_nt: TGTGCCAGTGGGAGCGGGACAGGGGGAGAGACCCAGTACTTC
cdr3_aa: CASGSGTGGETQYF

j_call: TRBJ1-2
d_call: -
v_call: TRBV29-1
clone_size: -
cdr3_nt: TGCAGCGTTGTAGGGAGCTCTGCTAATTATGGCTACACCTTC
cdr3_aa: CSVVGSSANYGYTF

j_call: TRBJ1-5
d_call: -
v_call: TRBV7-9
clone_size: -
cdr3_nt: TGTGCCAGCAGCTTAGATCTGGGGAAGAATCAGCCCCAGCATTTT
cdr3_aa: CASSLDLGKNQPQHF

j_call: TRBJ1-5
d_call: -
v_call: TRBV6-1
clone_size: few
cdr3_nt: TGTGCCAGCAGTTCATACGATCAGCCCCAGCATTTT
cdr3_aa: CASSSYDQPQHF

j_call: TRBJ2-7
d_call: -
v_call: TRBV9
clone_size: medium-sized
cdr3_nt: TGTGCCAGCGCCAAGGGTGGCTCCTACGAGCAGTACTTC
cdr3_aa: CASAKGGSYEQYF

j_call: TRBJ1-5
d_call: -
v_call: TRBV6-1
clone_size: few
cdr3_nt: TGTGCCAGCAGTGGTCCACTCAACCTAAATCAGCCCCAGCATTTT
cdr3_aa: CASSGPLNLNQPQHF

j_call: TRBJ2-3
d_call: TRBD1
v_call: TRBV5-4
clone_size: -
cdr3_nt: TGTGCCAGCACCGCACGCCAGACAGGGGGAATGGATACGCAGTATTTT
cdr3_aa: CASTARQTGGMDTQYF

j_call: TRBJ1-1
d_call: -
v_call: TRBV7-3
clone_size: -
cdr3_nt: TGTGCCAGCAGCTTATATGGGGGTTTGGGCGCTGAAGCTTTCTTT
cdr3_aa: CASSLYGGLGAEAFF

j_call: TRBJ2-7
d_call: TRBD1
v_call: TRBV28
clone_size: -
cdr3_nt: TGTGCCAGCAGTAAAGATGGGACAGGGTGGGCATTC
cdr3_aa: CASSKDGTGWAF

j_call: TRBJ1-5
d_call: -
v_call: TRBV6-1
clone_size: -
cdr3_nt: TGTGCCAGCAGTGAAGTCGGAAATAGCAATCAGCCCCAGCATTTT
cdr3_aa: CASSEVGNSNQPQHF

j_call: TRBJ1-1
d_call: -
v_call: TRBV7-8
clone_size: -
cdr3_nt: TGTGCCAGCACCCCAGCGGGTAGGGGCCGGAACACTGAAGCTTTCTTT
cdr3_aa: CASTPAGRGRNTEAFF

j_call: TRBJ1-3
d_call: -
v_call: TRBV7-2
clone_size: -
cdr3_nt: TGTGCCAGCGGGCAGGGCCATCGAAACACCATATATTTT
cdr3_aa: CASGQGHRNTIYF

j_call: TRBJ2-1
d_call: TRBD2
v_call: TRBV4-2
clone_size: -
cdr3_nt: TGTGCCAGCAGCCACGGGACTAGCTGGGATGAGCAGTTCTTC
cdr3_aa: CASSHGTSWDEQFF

j_call: TRBJ1-5
d_call: -
v_call: TRBV19
clone_size: once
cdr3_nt: TGTGCCAGTAGTATAGAAGGGATAGTCCAGCATTTT
cdr3_aa: CASSIEGIVQHF

j_call: TRBJ1-2
d_call: TRBD1
v_call: TRBV6-4
clone_size: -
cdr3_nt: TGTGCCAGCAGTGACGAACCCGGGACAGGGGGGTATGGCTACACCTTC
cdr3_aa: CASSDEPGTGGYGYTF

j_call: TRBJ1-5
d_call: -
v_call: TRBV28
clone_size: -
cdr3_nt: TGTGCCAGCAGTTTGAGCACAAGAACTCAGCCCCAGCATTTT
cdr3_aa: CASSLSTRTQPQHF

j_call: TRBJ1-2
d_call: TRBD1
v_call: TRBV19
clone_size: few
cdr3_nt: TGTGCCAGTAGTCGTGGACAGGGGGCTGTCTATGGCTACACCTTC
cdr3_aa: CASSRGQGAVYGYTF

j_call: TRBJ1-1
d_call: -
v_call: TRBV10-3
clone_size: -
cdr3_nt: TGTGCCATCAGTGAAGTACAGGGAGAAGCTTTCTTT
cdr3_aa: CAISEVQGEAFF

j_call: TRBJ2-7
d_call: -
v_call: TRBV30
clone_size: -
cdr3_nt: TGTGCCTGGGCATTTGGGTCACCGGGGCAGTACTTC
cdr3_aa: CAWAFGSPGQYF

j_call: TRBJ1-5
d_call: -
v_call: TRBV28
clone_size: -
cdr3_nt: TGTGCCAGCAGTTTTCGGGGTAGGAGCAATCAGCCCCAGCATTTT
cdr3_aa: CASSFRGRSNQPQHF

j_call: TRBJ2-2
d_call: -
v_call: TRBV7-6
clone_size: -
cdr3_nt: TGTGCCAGCAGCCTCAAGAGGCAGGGGGAGCTGTTTTTT
cdr3_aa: CASSLKRQGELFF

j_call: TRBJ2-5
d_call: -
v_call: TRBV7-2
clone_size: -
cdr3_nt: TGTGCCAGCAGCCTGACCGGGCGACGATTGGGGGAGACCCAGTACTTC
cdr3_aa: CASSLTGRRLGETQYF

j_call: TRBJ2-2
d_call: TRBD2
v_call: TRBV7-2
clone_size: once
cdr3_nt: TGTGCCAGCAGCTTCCTTAGCGGGAGAGGAAGTACCGGGGAGCTGTTTTTT
cdr3_aa: CASSFLSGRGSTGELFF

j_call: TRBJ1-1
d_call: TRBD1
v_call: TRBV4-1
clone_size: -
cdr3_nt: TGCGCCAGCAGCTTTCACACACAGGGGACCATAAACACTGAAGCTTTCTTT
cdr3_aa: CASSFHTQGTINTEAFF

j_call: TRBJ1-2
d_call: -
v_call: TRBV6-5
clone_size: medium-sized
cdr3_nt: TGTGCCAGCAGTCCCGAGGGGAGAAGAGTCTATGGCTACACCTTC
cdr3_aa: CASSPEGRRVYGYTF

j_call: TRBJ1-3
d_call: -
v_call: TRBV5-4
clone_size: -
cdr3_nt: TGTGCCAGCAGCTTGCAGTTAGAGGGGACGGGAAACACCATATATTTT
cdr3_aa: CASSLQLEGTGNTIYF

j_call: TRBJ2-7
d_call: -
v_call: TRBV2
clone_size: -
cdr3_nt: TGTGCCAGCATGCTGGGCAGGGGACTCTACGAGCAGTACTTC
cdr3_aa: CASMLGRGLYEQYF

j_call: TRBJ2-4
d_call: TRBD2
v_call: TRBV6-6
clone_size: -
cdr3_nt: TGTGCCAGCAGTCCCCGGACTAGCGGGGGGTTTGTTTCTCAGTACTTC
cdr3_aa: CASSPRTSGGFVSQYF

j_call: TRBJ2-3
d_call: TRBD2
v_call: TRBV5-4
clone_size: -
cdr3_nt: TGTGCCACCTCGGATCGGACTAGCGGGGAGGGGTCGCAGTATTTT
cdr3_aa: CATSDRTSGEGSQYF